The TCR beta chain described here comes from a study of neurological immune-mediated disorders. This clonotype showed up many times. Its specificity is unknown. TCRdb called the 5' RACE reads again in MiXCR, with one record for every CDR3 protein. The sample holds tens of thousands of distinct CDR3 sequences; roughly 7.3% are singletons and the top ten take about 4.5%. Whole-study findings and limits: The absence of any CDR3 amino acid sequence shared by expanded clones across subjects suggests that repertoires were private in all groups.

The V end was cut by 11 bases, the J end by 1 base, with 12 bases between. Germline loops: CDR1 MNHNY, CDR2 SVGAGI (reference sequence). This CDR3 is built from 13 residues. The sequence derives from a woman aged 40 to 49 in good health. The chain uses TRBV6-6 and TRBJ2-4; perhaps D is TRBD1 or TRBD2 (5 bases each). The specimen sequenced was PBMCs. The CDR3 coding sequence is TGTGCCGGTCGGGACCAGGCCAAAAACATTCAGTACTTC. Translation: CAGRDQAKNIQYF.